This entry describes one TCR beta chain. CDR3 length: 12 amino acids. Germline loops: CDR1 SGHVS, CDR2 FQNEAQ. Trimming cost V 4 bases and J 2 bases, with 5 bases left between them. Replicate PCRs run on sorted subsets employed approximately 0.2 ug DNA, approximately 30,000 T cell genomes. Original processing methods: Filtering differed for immunoSEQ, which gave only junction sequences without quality scores. Repertoires were generated with immunoSEQ multiplex PCR, while TCRdb's copy carries only in-frame clones and drops some. V, J and clone size reflect that table, while D and trimming were determined from the DNA. The table lists some 2.1 million clones, 80% to 95% of them singletons, with 1.5% to 2% in the top ten. This specimen comes from a study of shared clonotypes between healthy human individuals. Naive CD8 cells, CD45RO-negative and positively selected for CCR7, excluded terminally differentiated effector memory CD45RA+ cells.

Sequenced: naive CD8+ T cells from PBMCs. The TCR comes from a man aged 18 to 30 in good health. Some clones in this sample may be carry-over from other donors' samples. The V and J genes are TRBV7-8 and TRBJ1-1; D unresolved. The CDR3 here is CASSSSNTEAFF. CDR3 nucleotides: TGTGCCAGCAGCTCATCTAACACTGAAGCTTTCTTT.